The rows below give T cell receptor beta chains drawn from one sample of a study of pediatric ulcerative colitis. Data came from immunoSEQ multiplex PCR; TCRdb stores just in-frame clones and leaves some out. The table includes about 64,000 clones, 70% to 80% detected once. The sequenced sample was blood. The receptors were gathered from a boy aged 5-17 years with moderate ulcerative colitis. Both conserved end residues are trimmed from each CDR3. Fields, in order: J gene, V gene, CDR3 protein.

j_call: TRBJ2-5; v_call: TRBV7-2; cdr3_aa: ASSLGLLGETQY
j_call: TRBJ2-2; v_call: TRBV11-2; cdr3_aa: ASSTGQEGTGELF
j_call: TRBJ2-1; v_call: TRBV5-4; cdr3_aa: ASSLGGPHNEQF
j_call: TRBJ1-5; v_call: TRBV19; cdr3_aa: ASSPFRGRLANQPQH
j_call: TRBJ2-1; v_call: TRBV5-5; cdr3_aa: ASRTDSGKYNEQF
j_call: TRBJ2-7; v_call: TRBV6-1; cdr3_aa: ASSAFGGGYEQY
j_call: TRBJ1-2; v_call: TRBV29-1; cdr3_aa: SVAPVQEYGYT
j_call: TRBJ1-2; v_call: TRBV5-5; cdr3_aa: ASSLLLYGYT
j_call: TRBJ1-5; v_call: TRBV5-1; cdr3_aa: ASSLYASDNQPQH
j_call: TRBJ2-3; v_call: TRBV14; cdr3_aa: ASSHAGGTDTQY
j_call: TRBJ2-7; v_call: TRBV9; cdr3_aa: ASSVEIDNNEQY
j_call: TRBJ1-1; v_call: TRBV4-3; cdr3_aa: ASSLKGPHRGKNTEAF
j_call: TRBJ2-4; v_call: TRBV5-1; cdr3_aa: ASSRGTDLAKNIQY
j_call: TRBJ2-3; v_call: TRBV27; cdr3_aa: ASSSLAGRTDTQY
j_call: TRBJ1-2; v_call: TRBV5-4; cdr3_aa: ASSLERGRTHGYT
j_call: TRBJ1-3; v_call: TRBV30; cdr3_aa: AWDSTGWPGNTIY
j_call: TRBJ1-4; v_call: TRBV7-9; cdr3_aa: ASSPVGEKLF
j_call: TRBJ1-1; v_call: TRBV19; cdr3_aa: ASSIEPPEAF
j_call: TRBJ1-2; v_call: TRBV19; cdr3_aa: ASSTPQVTGYGYT
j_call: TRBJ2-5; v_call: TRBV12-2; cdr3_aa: ASRFRIDRENCETQY
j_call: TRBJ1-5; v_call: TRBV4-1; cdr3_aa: ASSQPPDTGQVQPQH
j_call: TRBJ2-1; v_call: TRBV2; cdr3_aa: ASSSHYSDSSYNEQF
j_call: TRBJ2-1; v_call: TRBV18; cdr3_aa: ASSPRQGALNEQF
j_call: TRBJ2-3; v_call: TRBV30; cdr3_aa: AWSPGQGGTDTQY
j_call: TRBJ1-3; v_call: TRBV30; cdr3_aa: AWSRQATPGNTIY
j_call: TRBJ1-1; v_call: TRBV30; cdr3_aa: AWKTGALNTEAF
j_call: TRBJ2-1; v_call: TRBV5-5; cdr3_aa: ASSKTSGTINNEQF
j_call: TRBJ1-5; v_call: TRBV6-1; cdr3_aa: ASSELQSYSNQPQH
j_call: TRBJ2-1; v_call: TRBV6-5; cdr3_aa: ASSSPVAGRYNEQF
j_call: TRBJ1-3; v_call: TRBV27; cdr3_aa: ASSGIVGAGGNTIY
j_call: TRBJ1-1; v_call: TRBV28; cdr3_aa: ASSLSGVGQMNTEAF
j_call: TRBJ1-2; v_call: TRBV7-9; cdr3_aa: ASSLVWSGNGYT
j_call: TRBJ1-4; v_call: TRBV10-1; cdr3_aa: ASKQATNEKLF
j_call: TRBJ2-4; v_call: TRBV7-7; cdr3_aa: ASSLEGPRAKNIQY
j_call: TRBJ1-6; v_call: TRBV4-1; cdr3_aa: ASSQDRGYSPLH
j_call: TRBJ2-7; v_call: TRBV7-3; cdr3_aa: ASSLGSLDYEQY
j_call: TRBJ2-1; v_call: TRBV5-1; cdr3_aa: ASSLAGQGGYNEQF
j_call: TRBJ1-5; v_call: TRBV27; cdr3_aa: ASRNGGQGINQPQH
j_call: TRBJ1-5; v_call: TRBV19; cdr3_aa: ASSIDGAGSQPQH
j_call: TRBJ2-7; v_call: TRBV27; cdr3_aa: ASRAFSRGISYEQY
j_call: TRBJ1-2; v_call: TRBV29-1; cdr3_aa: SVEAGAGYGYT
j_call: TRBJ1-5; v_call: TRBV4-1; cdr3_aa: ASSPAMDQPQH
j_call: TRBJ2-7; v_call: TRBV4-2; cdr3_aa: ASRPFEEVDYEQY
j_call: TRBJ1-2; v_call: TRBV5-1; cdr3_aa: ASSAGQGAFYGYT
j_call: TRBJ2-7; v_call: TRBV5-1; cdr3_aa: ASSLVGGGNEQY